The 20 T cell receptor beta chains below come from one sample, sequenced in a study of brain T cells in children with intractable seizures (dated by TCRdb to the early 2020s). The intended sense of this specimen's time point label: resected brain tissue, or blood drawn just prior to surgery. Receptors were amplified or captured by the immunoSEQ multiplex PCR assay. TCRdb retrieved this table from immuneACCESS and kept in-frame rearrangements only. Not all clones are present; in checked studies, unresolved V genes account for under half, and no reason is known for the remainder. For this sample there are 62,000 or so clones; around 96% appear just once. The ten largest make up 0.38% of the sample. The sequencing used peripheral blood, collected at surgery. Source of these receptors: a boy less than two years old with focal cortical dysplasia and intractable seizures.

This clone was detected only once. This chain uses TRBV27 with TRBJ2-5; tentatively, D is TRBD2 (6 bases). The germline gives CDR1 MNHEY, CDR2 SMNVEV (reference sequence). The CDR3 extends over 18 amino acids. V lost 5 bases and J 1 base, leaving 23 bases between the germline ends. The CDR3 coding sequence is TGTGCCAGCAGTCCATACAGCCTTTTCGAGCGGGCCCAAGAGACCCAGTACTTC. Its translation: CASSPYSLFERAQETQYF.

The gene calls are TRBV6-1 and TRBJ2-3; 11 nucleotides agree with TRBD2. The CDR3 totals 16 residues. V shed 4 bases and J 3 bases; nucleotides not matched to a gene: 6. CDR1 and CDR2 from the germline V gene are MNHNS and SASEGT. CDR3 sequence reads: CASSVVAGGPTDTQYF. In nucleotides, the CDR3 is TGTGCCAGCAGTGTGGTAGCGGGGGGGCCGACAGATACGCAGTATTTT.

The J gene is TRBJ2-2, the V gene TRBV9, with D perhaps matching TRBD1 or TRBD2 (5 bases each). Trimming removed 0 bases at V and 6 bases at J, with 12 bases between. The CDR3 has 15 residues. Germline CDR1 SGDLS, CDR2 YYNGEE. CDR3 nucleotides: TGTGCCAGCAGCGTAGGTGGGACCTTTGCCGGGGAGCTGTTTTTT. The encoded protein is CASSVGGTFAGELFF.

DNA for the CDR3: TGCGCCAGCAGCCAAGACTGGACAAGAAACGCCTACGAGCAGTACTTC. It yields the protein CASSQDWTRNAYEQYF. The genes are TRBV4-1 and TRBJ2-7; D might be TRBD1 (5 bases). V shed 0 bases and J shed 2 bases, with 14 bases lying between them. The CDR3 is made up of 16 amino acids. CDR1 and CDR2 from the germline V gene are MGHRA and YSYEKL.

The chain uses TRBV19 and TRBJ2-4; 7 bases fit TRBD1. CDR1 LNHDA and CDR2 SQIVND come from the germline V gene (reference sequence). V was clipped by 5 bases and J by 6 bases; unmatched bases: 1. This CDR3 has 12 amino acids. The CDR3 loop is CASSSGGNIQYF. The CDR3 DNA sequence: TGTGCCAGTAGTTCAGGGGGAAACATTCAGTACTTC.

This chain joins TRBV27 and TRBJ1-2, with D hard to call. The CDR3 is 13 residues long. Germline lookup yields CDR1 MNHEY and CDR2 SMNVEV (reference sequence). V was cut by 2 bases and J by 2 bases, with 6 bases left in between. In DNA, the CDR3 is TGTGCCAGCAGTTTAGACGCCAACTATGGCTACACCTTC. It encodes CASSLDANYGYTF.

V gene TRBV5-4 combines with J gene TRBJ1-1; weak D call: TRBD1 (5 bases). Germline V gives CDR1 SGHNT, CDR2 YYREEE (reference sequence). The CDR3 covers 15 residues. Between the trimmed V and J ends, which lost 4 bases and 3 bases, there was a span of 16 bases. CDR3 DNA sequence: TGTGCCAGCAGCAATACCTACAGGAGAGACACTGAAGCTTTCTTT. This translates into CASSNTYRRDTEAFF.

The chain employs TRBV5-6 and TRBJ2-6; perhaps TRBD1 as D (6 bases). Germline CDR1 is SGHDT and CDR2 is YYEEEE. The CDR3 covers 17 residues. Trimming removed 4 bases from V and 3 bases from J, with 17 bases in between. CDR3: CASSLVRGSVGANVLTF. The CDR3 DNA follows: TGTGCCAGCAGCCTAGTAAGGGGGTCGGTTGGGGCCAACGTCCTGACTTTC.

The chain is built from TRBV29-1 and TRBJ2-1, with D maybe TRBD1 (5 bases). The CDR3 contains 19 residues. Germline V lookup: CDR1 SQVTM, CDR2 ANQGSEA. The V and J ends lost 4 bases and 1 base respectively, with 26 bases between them. The DNA of the CDR3 is TGCAGCGTTGCCCGCCCAGTTTTTCGACAGCGTTTATCCTACAATGAGCAGTTCTTC. This sequence encodes CSVARPVFRQRLSYNEQFF.

The chain is built from TRBV5-1 and TRBJ1-5; no definite D call. CDR1 is SGHRS and CDR2 is YFSETQ in the germline V gene. V was cut by 3 bases and J by 5 bases, with 9 bases left in between. CDR3 length: 13 residues. CDR3 DNA sequence: TGCGCCAGCAGCTGGGAATTCCATCAGCCCCAGCATTTT. Protein sequence: CASSWEFHQPQHF. Based on the CDR3 plus reference TRBV5-1 and TRBJ1-5, the full variable domain is KAGVTQTPRYLIKTRGQQVTLSCSPISGHRSVSWYQQTPGQGLQFLFEYFSETQRNKGNFPGRFSGRQFSNSRSEMNVSTLELGDSALYLCASSWEFHQPQHFGDGTRLSIL.

V is TRBV5-6 and J is TRBJ2-1; D is undetermined. This CDR3 comprises 16 residues. V was cut by 0 bases and J by 2 bases, with 12 bases left in between. Germline lookup yields CDR1 SGHDT and CDR2 YYEEEE. CDR3 residues: CASSLAMGLTYNEQFF. The CDR3 nucleotides read TGTGCCAGCAGCTTGGCCATGGGTTTGACCTACAATGAGCAGTTCTTC.

The chain is built from TRBV28 and TRBJ2-7, with D perhaps TRBD1 (5 bases). Germline values: CDR1 MDHEN, CDR2 SYDVKM. CDR3 length equals 14 residues. V lost 7 bases and J 10 bases, leaving 23 bases between the germline ends. The DNA of the CDR3 is TGTGCCAGCACCCTCCCCGGGCAGGGAACTCTTCAGTACTTC. It translates to CASTLPGQGTLQYF.

This sequence joins TRBV19 and TRBJ1-1; 9 bases fit TRBD1. Germline trimming cut 5 bases from V and 4 bases from J; bases unmatched to any gene: 8. Germline values: CDR1 LNHDA, CDR2 SQIVND (reference sequence). CDR3 length equals 15 residues. This chain's CDR3 is CASSSQGASGTEAFF. The CDR3 DNA reads as TGTGCCAGTAGTTCACAGGGGGCGTCGGGCACTGAAGCTTTCTTT.

This clone occurred once. The rearrangement joins TRBV5-4 to TRBJ2-3; D ambiguous. Germline V gene lookup returns CDR1 SGHNT and CDR2 YYREEE (reference sequence). There are 15 residues in the CDR3. Trimming stripped 3 bases from V and 5 bases from J, with 16 bases between. CDR3 region: CASSSSRSGIDTQYF. CDR3 in DNA: TGTGCCAGCAGCTCTAGTAGGAGTGGAATAGATACGCAGTATTTT.

V usage is TRBV14 and J usage is TRBJ1-3, with D possibly matching TRBD1 (5 bases). The CDR3 loop spans 15 amino acids. Trimming stripped 2 bases from V and 0 bases from J, with 8 bases between. Germline V CDR1 and CDR2: SGHDN, FVKESK. The CDR3 coding sequence is TGTGCCAGCAGCCAATTTGGGACCTCTGGAAACACCATATATTTT. Its protein is CASSQFGTSGNTIYF. The variable domain in full, with the rest retrieved from reference TRBV14 and TRBJ1-3, is EAGVTQFPSHSVIEKGQTVTLRCDPISGHDNLYWYRRVMGKEIKFLLHFVKESKQDESGMPNNRFLAERTGGTYSTLKVQPAELEDSGVYFCASSQFGTSGNTIYFGEGSWLTVV.

This chain links TRBV7-2 with TRBJ2-7, with TRBD2 identical over 13 bases. V shed 6 bases, J shed 5 bases, and the junction held 4 bases outside the gene matches. In germline, CDR1 is SGHTA, CDR2 FQGNSA. The CDR3 spans 14 residues. The CDR3 sequence is CASRQLAGGDEQYF. CDR3 DNA sequence: TGTGCCAGCAGGCAACTAGCGGGAGGGGACGAGCAGTACTTC.

CDR3 sequence: CASSQDSSRGREKTEAFF. The CDR3 region has the DNA TGCGCCAGCAGCCAAGATTCATCCAGGGGGCGCGAAAAGACTGAAGCTTTCTTT. The genes are TRBV4-3 and TRBJ1-1; 8 bases map to TRBD1. The ends lost 0 bases at V and 5 bases at J; junction bases unmatched: 14. The germline V gene encodes CDR1 LGHNA and CDR2 YSLEER. The CDR3 length is 18 residues.

The genes are TRBV10-3 and TRBJ2-3, with unresolved D. The V and J ends lost 0 bases and 8 bases respectively, with 9 bases between them. This CDR3 has 13 residues. Germline CDR1 reads ENHRY; CDR2 reads SYGVKD. CDR3: CAISESNDGTQYF. The CDR3 DNA follows: TGTGCCATCAGTGAGTCCAATGATGGTACGCAGTATTTT.

This chain's CDR3 is CASSETVINTEAFF. CDR3 sequence (DNA): TGTGCCAGCAGTGAAACAGTCATAAACACTGAAGCTTTCTTT. The chain has TRBV6-1 and TRBJ1-1; D remains ambiguous. Germline values: CDR1 MNHNS, CDR2 SASEGT. The CDR3 contains 14 residues. V lost 2 bases, J lost 2 bases, and 9 bases lay in between.

The CDR3 DNA reads as TGTGCCAGCAGTTCCACGTGGAGTGAGCAGTTCTTC. It is translated as CASSSTWSEQFF. The chain links TRBV28 to TRBJ2-1; D is unresolved. The V and J ends lost 4 bases and 9 bases respectively, with 10 bases between them. CDR3 length: 12 amino acids. Germline V gene data show CDR1 as MDHEN and CDR2 as SYDVKM.